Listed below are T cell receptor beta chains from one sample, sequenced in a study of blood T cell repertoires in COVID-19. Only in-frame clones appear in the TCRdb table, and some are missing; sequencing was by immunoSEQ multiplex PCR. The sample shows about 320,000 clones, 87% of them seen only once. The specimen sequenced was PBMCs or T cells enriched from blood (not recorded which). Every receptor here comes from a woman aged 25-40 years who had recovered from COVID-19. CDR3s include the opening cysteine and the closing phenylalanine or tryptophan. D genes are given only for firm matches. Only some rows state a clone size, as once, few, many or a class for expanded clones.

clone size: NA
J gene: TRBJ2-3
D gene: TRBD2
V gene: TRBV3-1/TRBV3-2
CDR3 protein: CASSLWRGGGDTQYF
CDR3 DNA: TGTGCCAGCAGCCTTTGGCGGGGGGGCGGGGATACGCAGTATTTT

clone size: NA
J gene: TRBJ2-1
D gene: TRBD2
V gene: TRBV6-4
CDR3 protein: CASSGLAGGQSEQFF
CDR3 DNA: TGTGCCAGCAGTGGACTAGCGGGGGGGCAAAGTGAGCAGTTCTTC

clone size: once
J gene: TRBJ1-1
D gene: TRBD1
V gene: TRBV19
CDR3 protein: CASRDRLNTEAFF
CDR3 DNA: TGTGCCAGTAGGGACAGGCTGAACACTGAAGCTTTCTTT

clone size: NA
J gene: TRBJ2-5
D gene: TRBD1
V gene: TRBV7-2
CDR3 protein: CASSLVTGGSETQYF
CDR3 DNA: TGTGCCAGCAGCTTAGTCACAGGGGGCTCGGAGACCCAGTACTTC

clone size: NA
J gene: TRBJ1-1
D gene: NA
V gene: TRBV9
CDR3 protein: CASSVGGRGTEAFF
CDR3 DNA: TGTGCCAGCAGCGTAGGAGGGAGGGGCACTGAAGCTTTCTTT

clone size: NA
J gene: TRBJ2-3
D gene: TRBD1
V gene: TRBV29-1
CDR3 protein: CSFGGTGGQDTQYF
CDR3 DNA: TGCAGCTTTGGGGGGACAGGGGGTCAGGATACGCAGTATTTT

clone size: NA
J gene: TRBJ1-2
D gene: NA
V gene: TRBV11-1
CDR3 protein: CASNSGPSEGGYTF
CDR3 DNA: TGTGCCAGCAACTCCGGACCCTCCGAGGGCGGCTACACCTTC

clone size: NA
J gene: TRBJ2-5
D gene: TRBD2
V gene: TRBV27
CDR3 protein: CASRTGLAGVPGLETQYF
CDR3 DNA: TGTGCCAGCAGGACGGGACTAGCGGGGGTTCCGGGTCTGGAGACCCAGTACTTC

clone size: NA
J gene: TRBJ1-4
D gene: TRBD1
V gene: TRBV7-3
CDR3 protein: CASSPQDRGDGGNEKLFF
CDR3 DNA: TGTGCCAGCAGCCCCCAAGACAGGGGTGATGGGGGAAATGAAAAACTGTTTTTT

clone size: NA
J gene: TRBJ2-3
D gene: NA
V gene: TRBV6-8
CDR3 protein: CASRGGLPTDTQYF
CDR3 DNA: TGTGCCAGCAGAGGTGGACTGCCCACAGATACGCAGTATTTT

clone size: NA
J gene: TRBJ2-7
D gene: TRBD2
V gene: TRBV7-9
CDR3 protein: CASSPTSGGYDEQYF
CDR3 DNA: TGTGCCAGCAGCCCAACTAGCGGGGGGTACGACGAGCAGTACTTC

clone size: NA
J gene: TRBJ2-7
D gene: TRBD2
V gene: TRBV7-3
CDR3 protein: CASSFGGASEQYF
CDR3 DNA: TGTGCCAGCAGCTTCGGGGGGGCGTCCGAGCAGTACTTC

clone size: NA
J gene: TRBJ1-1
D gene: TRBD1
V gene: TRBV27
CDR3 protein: CASRHGQGSTEAFF
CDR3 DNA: TGTGCCAGCCGCCACGGACAGGGAAGCACTGAAGCTTTCTTT

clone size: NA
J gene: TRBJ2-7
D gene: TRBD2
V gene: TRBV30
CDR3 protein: CAWSAPPSGSYEQYF
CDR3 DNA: TGTGCCTGGAGTGCCCCCCCTAGCGGCTCCTACGAGCAGTACTTC

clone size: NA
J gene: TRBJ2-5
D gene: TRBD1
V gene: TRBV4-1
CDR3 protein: CASSFSGDRDQETQYF
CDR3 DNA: TGCGCCAGCAGCTTCTCGGGCGACAGGGACCAAGAGACCCAGTACTTC

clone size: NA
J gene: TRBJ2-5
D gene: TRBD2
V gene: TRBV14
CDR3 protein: CASSQRRGGRETQYF
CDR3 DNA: TGTGCCAGCAGCCAAAGGCGGGGGGGCCGAGAGACCCAGTACTTC

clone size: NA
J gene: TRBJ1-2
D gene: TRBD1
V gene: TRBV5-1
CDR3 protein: CASSHRGDGYTF
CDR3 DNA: TGCGCCAGCAGCCACAGGGGTGATGGCTACACCTTC

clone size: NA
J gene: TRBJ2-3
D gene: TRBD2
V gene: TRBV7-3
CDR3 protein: CASSLSGGRYTDTQYF
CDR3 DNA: TGTGCCAGCAGCTTATCCGGCGGGAGATACACAGATACGCAGTATTTT

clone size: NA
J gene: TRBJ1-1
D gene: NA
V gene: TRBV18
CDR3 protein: CASSLIPAGDTEAFF
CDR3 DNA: TGTGCCAGCTCATTGATTCCGGCGGGTGACACTGAAGCTTTCTTT

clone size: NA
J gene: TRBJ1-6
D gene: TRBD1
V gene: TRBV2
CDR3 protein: CASSEGTGAGNSPLHF
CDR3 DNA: TGTGCCAGCAGTGAGGGGACAGGGGCGGGAAATTCACCCCTCCACTTT

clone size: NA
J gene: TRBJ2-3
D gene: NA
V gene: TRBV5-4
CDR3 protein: CASSLDPKGADTQYF
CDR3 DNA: TGTGCCAGCAGCTTGGACCCGAAAGGAGCAGATACGCAGTATTTT

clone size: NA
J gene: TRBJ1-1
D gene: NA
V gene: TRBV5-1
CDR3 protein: CASSPTGALMNTEAFF
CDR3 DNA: TGCGCCAGCAGCCCGACAGGAGCCCTTATGAACACTGAAGCTTTCTTT

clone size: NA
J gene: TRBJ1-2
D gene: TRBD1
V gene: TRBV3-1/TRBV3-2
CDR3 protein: CASSYRGTYGYTF
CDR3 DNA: TGTGCCAGCAGCTACAGGGGTACCTATGGCTACACCTTC

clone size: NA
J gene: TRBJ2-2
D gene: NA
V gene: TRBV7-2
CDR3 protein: CASSLVTAPTGELFF
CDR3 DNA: TGTGCCAGCAGCTTAGTAACAGCACCCACCGGGGAGCTGTTTTTT

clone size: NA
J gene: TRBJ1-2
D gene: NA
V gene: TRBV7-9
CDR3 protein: CASTPVRVFGGYTF
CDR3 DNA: TGTGCCAGCACCCCGGTGAGAGTCTTTGGTGGCTACACCTTC

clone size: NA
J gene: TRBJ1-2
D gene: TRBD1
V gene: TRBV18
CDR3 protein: CASSRQGADGYTF
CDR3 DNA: TGTGCCAGCTCGCGACAGGGGGCAGACGGCTACACCTTC

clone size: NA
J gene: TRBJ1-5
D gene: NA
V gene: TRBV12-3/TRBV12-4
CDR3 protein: CASSTSNQPQHF
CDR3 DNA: TGTGCCAGCAGTACAAGCAATCAGCCCCAGCATTTT

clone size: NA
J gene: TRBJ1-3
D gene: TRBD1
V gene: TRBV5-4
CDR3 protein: CASSEDRGPGNTIYF
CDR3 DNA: TGTGCCAGCAGCGAGGACAGGGGGCCTGGAAACACCATATATTTT

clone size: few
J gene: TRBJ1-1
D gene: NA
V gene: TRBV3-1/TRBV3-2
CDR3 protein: CASSRGNTEAFF
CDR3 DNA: TGTGCCAGCAGCCGAGGGAACACTGAAGCTTTCTTT

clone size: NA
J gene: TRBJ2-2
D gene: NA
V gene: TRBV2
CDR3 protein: CASSAIGTGTGELFF
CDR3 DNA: TGTGCCAGCAGTGCCATAGGGACTGGGACCGGGGAGCTGTTTTTT

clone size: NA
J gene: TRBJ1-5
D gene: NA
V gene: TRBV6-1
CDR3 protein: CASSEAPGKQPQHF
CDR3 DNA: TGTGCCAGCAGTGAAGCGCCAGGGAAACAGCCCCAGCATTTT

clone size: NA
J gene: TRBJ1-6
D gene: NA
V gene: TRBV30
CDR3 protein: CAWGPTIWNSPLHF
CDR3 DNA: TGTGCCTGGGGACCTACCATTTGGAATTCACCCCTCCACTTT

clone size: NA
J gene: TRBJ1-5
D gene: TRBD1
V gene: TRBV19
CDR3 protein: CASSPRAGGAQPQHF
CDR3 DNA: TGTGCCAGTAGTCCTCGGGCAGGGGGAGCCCAGCCCCAGCATTTT

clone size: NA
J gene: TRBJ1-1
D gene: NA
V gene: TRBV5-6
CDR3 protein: CASSLYPVEGTEAFF
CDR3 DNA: TGTGCCAGCAGCTTGTATCCGGTGGAGGGAACTGAAGCTTTCTTT

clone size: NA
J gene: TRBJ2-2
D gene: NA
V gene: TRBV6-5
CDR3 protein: CASGGAVGELFF
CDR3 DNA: TGTGCCAGCGGGGGGGCAGTTGGGGAGCTGTTTTTT

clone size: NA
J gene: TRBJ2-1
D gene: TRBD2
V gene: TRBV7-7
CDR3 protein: CASSHGLAGNNEQFF
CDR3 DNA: TGTGCTAGCAGCCACGGACTAGCGGGCAACAATGAGCAGTTCTTC

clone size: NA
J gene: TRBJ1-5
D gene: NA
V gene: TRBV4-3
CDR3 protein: CASSQDTQAQPQHF
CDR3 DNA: TGCGCCAGCAGCCAAGATACGCAGGCCCAGCCCCAGCATTTT

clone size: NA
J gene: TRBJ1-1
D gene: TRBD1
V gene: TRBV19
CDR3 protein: CASSGTGAQAEAFF
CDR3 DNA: TGTGCCAGTAGTGGTACAGGGGCTCAGGCTGAAGCTTTCTTT

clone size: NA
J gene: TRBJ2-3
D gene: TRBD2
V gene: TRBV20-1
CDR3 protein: CSASKASGGPTDTQYF
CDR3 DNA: TGCAGTGCTAGTAAGGCTAGCGGGGGCCCCACAGATACGCAGTATTTT

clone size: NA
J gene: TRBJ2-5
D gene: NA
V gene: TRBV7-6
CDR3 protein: CASQQVQETQYF
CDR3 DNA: TGTGCCAGTCAACAGGTCCAAGAGACCCAGTACTTC

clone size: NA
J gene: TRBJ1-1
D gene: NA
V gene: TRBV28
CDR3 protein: CPRRGGKEVYTEAFF
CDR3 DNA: TGTCCCCGTAGGGGAGGGAAAGAAGTTTACACTGAAGCTTTCTTT

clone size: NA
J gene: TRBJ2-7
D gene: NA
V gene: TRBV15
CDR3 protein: CATSREAGKQYF
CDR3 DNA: TGTGCCACCAGCAGAGAGGCAGGAAAGCAGTACTTC

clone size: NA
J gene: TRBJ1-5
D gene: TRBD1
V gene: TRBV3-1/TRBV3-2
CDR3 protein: CASSRRTGENQPQHF
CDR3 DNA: TGTGCCAGCAGCAGACGGACAGGGGAAAATCAGCCCCAGCATTTT

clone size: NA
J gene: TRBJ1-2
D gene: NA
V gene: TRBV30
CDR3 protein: CARSQEGNYGYTF
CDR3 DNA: TGTGCCCGATCCCAGGAGGGTAACTATGGCTACACCTTC

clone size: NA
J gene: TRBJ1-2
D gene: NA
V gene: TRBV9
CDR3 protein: CASSGPRAGANYGYTF
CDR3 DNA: TGTGCCAGCAGCGGGCCCAGGGCGGGAGCTAACTATGGCTACACCTTC

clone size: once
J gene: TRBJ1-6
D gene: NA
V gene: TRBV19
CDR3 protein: CASSIDSSYNSPLHF
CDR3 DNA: TGTGCCAGTAGTATTGATAGCTCCTATAATTCACCCCTCCACTTT

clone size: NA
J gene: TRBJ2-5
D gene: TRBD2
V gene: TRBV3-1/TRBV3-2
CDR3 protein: CASSEATSGGAKTQYF
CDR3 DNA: TGTGCCAGCAGCGAAGCTACTAGCGGGGGGGCGAAGACCCAGTACTTC

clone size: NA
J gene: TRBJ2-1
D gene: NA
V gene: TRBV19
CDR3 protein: CATRGGDFRNNEQFF
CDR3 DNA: TGTGCCACTCGTGGCGGGGACTTCAGGAACAATGAGCAGTTCTTC

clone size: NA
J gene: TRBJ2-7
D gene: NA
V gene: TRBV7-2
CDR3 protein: CASSLAPGLSYEQYF
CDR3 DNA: TGTGCCAGCAGCTTAGCACCGGGACTGTCCTACGAGCAGTACTTC

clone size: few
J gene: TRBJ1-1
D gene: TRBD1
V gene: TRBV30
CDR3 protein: CASYRGRNTEAFF
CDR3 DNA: TGTGCCTCCTACAGGGGTAGGAACACTGAAGCTTTCTTT

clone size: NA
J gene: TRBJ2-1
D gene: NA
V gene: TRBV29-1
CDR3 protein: CSVESRTRSSYNEQFF
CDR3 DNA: TGCAGCGTTGAATCTCGGACTCGAAGCTCCTACAATGAGCAGTTCTTC

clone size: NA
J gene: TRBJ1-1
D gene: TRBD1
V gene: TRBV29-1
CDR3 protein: CSFRDRLNTEAFF
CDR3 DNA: TGCAGCTTCCGGGACAGGCTGAACACTGAAGCTTTCTTT

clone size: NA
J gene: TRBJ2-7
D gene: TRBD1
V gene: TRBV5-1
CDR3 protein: CASSSRTGSYEQYF
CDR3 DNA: TGCGCCAGCAGCTCCCGGACAGGATCCTACGAGCAGTACTTC

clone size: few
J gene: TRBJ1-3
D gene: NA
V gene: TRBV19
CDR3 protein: CASSIGRYSGNTIYF
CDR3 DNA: TGTGCCAGTAGTATCGGCAGGTACTCTGGAAACACCATATATTTT

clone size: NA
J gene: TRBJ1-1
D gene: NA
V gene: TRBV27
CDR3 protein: CASIKYPGASGTEAFF
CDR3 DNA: TGTGCCAGCATCAAATACCCAGGGGCGAGCGGCACTGAAGCTTTCTTT

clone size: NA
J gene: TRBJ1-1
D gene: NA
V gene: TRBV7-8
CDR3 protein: CASSISMEGANMNTEAFF
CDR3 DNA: TGTGCCAGCAGCATATCGATGGAAGGGGCGAACATGAACACTGAAGCTTTCTTT